The TCR beta chain described here comes from a study of blood T cells in healthy people across ages. Alongside a J-beta primer mix, a sample-barcoded 5' primer served in a second PCR lasting about 7 to 12 cycles. Each of the cDNA molecules was tagged by a template-switch adaptor with 12 random nucleotides. TCRdb re-called the 5' RACE reads through MiXCR, storing one row per CDR3 protein. The table lists over 450,000 distinct CDR3 sequences, around 24% of them singletons. With regard to this clonotype: What it binds is unknown.

Notes on the study in general: Age brought a roughly linear fall in TCR beta diversity measured per million T cells.

CDR3 length: 18 amino acids. CDR1 is SEHNR, CDR2 FQNEAQ, per germline (reference sequence). Deletions cut 2 bases from V and 3 bases from J, with 19 bases between. These data also formed part of another study, on T cells of mothers and their children.

What was sequenced was blood. The receptor's source is a boy aged 5 to 17 in good health. The V call is TRBV7-9, the J call TRBJ1-4; the D gene is possibly TRBD1 (6 bases). CDR3 residues: CASSLQAPSGVANEKLFF. The DNA of the CDR3 is TGTGCCAGCAGCTTACAGGCTCCGTCAGGGGTGGCTAATGAAAAACTGTTTTTT.